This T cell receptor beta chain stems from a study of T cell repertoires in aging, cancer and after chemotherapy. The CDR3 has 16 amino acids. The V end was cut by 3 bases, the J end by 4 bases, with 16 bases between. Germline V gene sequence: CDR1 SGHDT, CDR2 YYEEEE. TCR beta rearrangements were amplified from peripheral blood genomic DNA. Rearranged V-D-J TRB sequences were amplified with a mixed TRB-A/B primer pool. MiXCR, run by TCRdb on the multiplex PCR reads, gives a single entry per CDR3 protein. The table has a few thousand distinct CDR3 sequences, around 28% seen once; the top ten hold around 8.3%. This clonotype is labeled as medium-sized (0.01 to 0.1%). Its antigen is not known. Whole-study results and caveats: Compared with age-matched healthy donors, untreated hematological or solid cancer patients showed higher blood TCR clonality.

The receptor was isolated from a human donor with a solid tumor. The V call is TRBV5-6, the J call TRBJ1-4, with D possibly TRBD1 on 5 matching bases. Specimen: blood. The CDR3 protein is CASSWRRDGFNEKLFF. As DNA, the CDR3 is TGTGCCAGCAGCTGGAGACGGGACGGCTTTAATGAAAAACTGTTTTTT.